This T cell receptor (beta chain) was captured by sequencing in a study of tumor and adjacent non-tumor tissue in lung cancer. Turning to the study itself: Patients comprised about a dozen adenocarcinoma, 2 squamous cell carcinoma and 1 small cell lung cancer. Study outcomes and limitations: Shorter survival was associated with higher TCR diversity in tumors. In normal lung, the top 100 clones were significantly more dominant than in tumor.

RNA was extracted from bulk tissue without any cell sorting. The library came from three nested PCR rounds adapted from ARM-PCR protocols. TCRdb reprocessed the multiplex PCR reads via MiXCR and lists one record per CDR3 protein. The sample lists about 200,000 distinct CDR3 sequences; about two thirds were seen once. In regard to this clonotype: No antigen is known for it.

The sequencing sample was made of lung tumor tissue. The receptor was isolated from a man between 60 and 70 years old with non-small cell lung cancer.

The CDR3 sequence is CASSLRFSAYYQQYF. In DNA form, the CDR3 reads TGTGCCAGCAGCCTGAGGTTTAGCGCCTACTACCAACAGTACTTC. The rearrangement uses TRBV11-3 and TRBJ2-7, with D perhaps matching TRBD2 (5 bases). V was clipped by 5 bases and J by 10 bases, with 24 bases between them. The CDR3 consists of 15 residues. Germline values: CDR1 SGHNT, CDR2 YENEEA.